A selection of T cell receptor beta chains follows, all from one sample in a study of blood T cells in healthy people across ages. MiXCR, applied by TCRdb to the 5' RACE reads, yields one record per CDR3 protein. The data hold fewer than 600,000 distinct CDR3 sequences, with about 27% observed a single time. These data were also filed under a second study, of T cells of mothers and their children.

Input material: blood. The source is a boy aged 2 to 10 in good health. Both conserved end residues are part of each CDR3. Fields, in order: clone size, V gene, J gene, D gene, CDR3 DNA, CDR3 protein. The D gene is left open where the match is weak. Part of the rows lack a size; the others show once, few, many or a class for expanded clones.

size: few; V: TRBV7-2; J: TRBJ2-7; D: NA; DNA: TGTGCCAGCAGCTTAGCTGGGACGGACGCCTACGAGCAGTACTTC; CDR3: CASSLAGTDAYEQYF
size: NA; V: TRBV7-9; J: TRBJ2-5; D: TRBD2; DNA: TGTGCCAGCAGCTTAGGGACTAGCTTTGAAGAGACCCAGTACTTC; CDR3: CASSLGTSFEETQYF
size: NA; V: TRBV25-1; J: TRBJ1-4; D: TRBD1; DNA: TGTGCCAGCAGTGGCGAGACAGGGGGATATGCAACTAATGAAAAACTGTTTTTT; CDR3: CASSGETGGYATNEKLFF
size: NA; V: TRBV21-1; J: TRBJ1-2; D: NA; DNA: TGTGCCAGCAGCCACTGGACAGGGATTGGCTACACCTTC; CDR3: CASSHWTGIGYTF
size: few; V: TRBV12-3/TRBV12-4; J: TRBJ2-3; D: NA; DNA: TGTGCCAGCAGTTTATACCCGGGCGATACGCAGTATTTT; CDR3: CASSLYPGDTQYF
size: NA; V: TRBV29-1; J: TRBJ2-7; D: NA; DNA: TGCAGCGTTGAAGATAAGGTACAGGGCGGGAGTTCCTACGAGCAGTACTTC; CDR3: CSVEDKVQGGSSYEQYF
size: NA; V: TRBV19; J: TRBJ1-2; D: NA; DNA: TGTGCCAGTAGTATCGCTATCCAGGGAATAACTAAGTATGGCTACACCTTC; CDR3: CASSIAIQGITKYGYTF
size: few; V: TRBV6-2/TRBV6-3; J: TRBJ2-7; D: NA; DNA: TGTGCCAGCAGTATTTACGCGGGTAAATCCTACGAGCAGTACTTC; CDR3: CASSIYAGKSYEQYF
size: few; V: TRBV7-9; J: TRBJ2-7; D: NA; DNA: TGTGCCAGCAGCTTAGTGGCGAGCTACGAGCAGTACTTC; CDR3: CASSLVASYEQYF
size: NA; V: TRBV20-1; J: TRBJ2-5; D: TRBD2; DNA: TGCAGTGCTAGGACGAGCGGGAGGGGGCAAGAGACCCAGTACTTC; CDR3: CSARTSGRGQETQYF
size: few; V: TRBV6-5; J: TRBJ2-7; D: TRBD2; DNA: TGTGCCAGCAGACGGACTAGCGGTAATTCCTACGAGCAGTACTTC; CDR3: CASRRTSGNSYEQYF
size: NA; V: TRBV7-2; J: TRBJ1-1; D: NA; DNA: TGTGCCAGCAGCTTAGCCCGGTTGAACACTGAAGCTTTCTTT; CDR3: CASSLARLNTEAFF
size: few; V: TRBV10-3; J: TRBJ2-5; D: NA; DNA: TGTGCCATCAGACGGGACGGAGAAGAGACCCAGTACTTC; CDR3: CAIRRDGEETQYF
size: few; V: TRBV5-1; J: TRBJ2-6; D: NA; DNA: TGCGCCAGCAGCCTGGGACCGTTCTCTGGGGCCAACGTCCTGACTTTC; CDR3: CASSLGPFSGANVLTF
size: few; V: TRBV20-1; J: TRBJ2-3; D: TRBD2; DNA: TGCAGGGCCGGGACTAGCGGCACAGATACGCAGTATTTT; CDR3: CRAGTSGTDTQYF
size: few; V: TRBV27; J: TRBJ2-7; D: NA; DNA: TGTGCCAGCAGTCCCCAGAGCGCCGGGAGCCTGACCTACGAGCAGTACTTC; CDR3: CASSPQSAGSLTYEQYF
size: few; V: TRBV14; J: TRBJ2-2; D: NA; DNA: TGTGCCAGCAGCCAAAACTGGGGGAACACCGGGGAGCTGTTTTTT; CDR3: CASSQNWGNTGELFF
size: many; V: TRBV7-9; J: TRBJ2-5; D: TRBD2; DNA: TGTGCCAGCAGCTTAGGGACTAGCGGAGAGACCCAGTACTTC; CDR3: CASSLGTSGETQYF
size: NA; V: TRBV4-3; J: TRBJ2-7; D: NA; DNA: TGCGCCAGCAGCCAAGCATGGCGGGACTCCTACGAGCAGTACTTC; CDR3: CASSQAWRDSYEQYF
size: few; V: TRBV2; J: TRBJ2-2; D: NA; DNA: TGTGCCAGCAGTTCGGGACTTAACACCGGGGAGCTGTTTTTT; CDR3: CASSSGLNTGELFF
size: NA; V: TRBV10-3; J: TRBJ2-7; D: TRBD1; DNA: TGTGCCATCAGTGAAGGGGACAGTTACGAGCAGTACTTC; CDR3: CAISEGDSYEQYF
size: NA; V: TRBV5-4; J: TRBJ1-3; D: NA; DNA: TGTGCCAGCGGCTTACAGGGCTCAAGAAACACCATATATTTT; CDR3: CASGLQGSRNTIYF
size: NA; V: TRBV10-3; J: TRBJ2-1; D: TRBD2; DNA: TGTGCCATCAAGGCAGCGGGGAGCTCCCACAATGAGCAGTTCTTC; CDR3: CAIKAAGSSHNEQFF
size: few; V: TRBV15; J: TRBJ2-7; D: NA; DNA: TGTGCCACCAGCAGAGAGTTGGGACAACAGTACTTC; CDR3: CATSRELGQQYF
size: NA; V: TRBV14; J: TRBJ2-5; D: TRBD2; DNA: TGTGCCAGCAGCCAAGGTTCAGGACTAGCGGGAGTTTATCAAGAGACCCAGTACTTC; CDR3: CASSQGSGLAGVYQETQYF
size: NA; V: TRBV5-1; J: TRBJ1-1; D: NA; DNA: TGCGCCAGCAGCTTCATAAGAGGGGGGGCTCCGGAGAACACTGAAGCTTTCTTT; CDR3: CASSFIRGGAPENTEAFF
size: NA; V: TRBV29-1; J: TRBJ2-1; D: TRBD2; DNA: TGCAGCGTTGAAGATGGACTAGCGGAGTACAATGAGCAGTTCTTC; CDR3: CSVEDGLAEYNEQFF
size: NA; V: TRBV6-6; J: TRBJ2-1; D: NA; DNA: TGTGCCAGCAGCGTGATGCCAGGGGACTCCTACAATGAGCAGTTCTTC; CDR3: CASSVMPGDSYNEQFF
size: few; V: TRBV11-2; J: TRBJ2-1; D: TRBD2; DNA: TGTGCCAGCAGCCCGAAGTCTAGCGGGGGGGCCTATAGGCCTCAATACAATGAGCAGTTCTTC; CDR3: CASSPKSSGGAYRPQYNEQFF
size: NA; V: TRBV18; J: TRBJ1-1; D: NA; DNA: TGTGCCAGCTCATCATTCTTCTCCGGGAACACTGAAGCTTTCTTT; CDR3: CASSSFFSGNTEAFF
size: few; V: TRBV29-1; J: TRBJ1-2; D: TRBD1; DNA: TGCAGCGTTGAAGGGGACAGCCTCTATGGCTACACCTTC; CDR3: CSVEGDSLYGYTF
size: NA; V: TRBV6-2/TRBV6-3; J: TRBJ1-2; D: NA; DNA: TGTGCCAGCAGTTACCTCAGGGATTATGGCTACACCTTC; CDR3: CASSYLRDYGYTF
size: NA; V: TRBV7-8; J: TRBJ1-1; D: NA; DNA: TGTGCCAGCAGCTCAAGACGGACTAGACTCAACACTGAAGCTTTCTTT; CDR3: CASSSRRTRLNTEAFF
size: NA; V: TRBV12-3/TRBV12-4; J: TRBJ2-1; D: TRBD2; DNA: TGTGCCAGCAGCCCTAATAGCGGGAGGGATGAGCAGTTCTTC; CDR3: CASSPNSGRDEQFF
size: NA; V: TRBV27; J: TRBJ2-1; D: NA; DNA: TGTGCCAGCAGTCCGGATAGCGCGAGCAATGAGCAGTTCTTC; CDR3: CASSPDSASNEQFF
size: once; V: TRBV4-1; J: TRBJ1-4; D: NA; DNA: TGCGCCAGCAGCCAATTGGGAACGGCAGGACCTAATGAAAAACTGTTTTTT; CDR3: CASSQLGTAGPNEKLFF
size: few; V: TRBV20-1; J: TRBJ2-7; D: TRBD2; DNA: TGCAGTGCGTGGACTAGCGGGAGTCCCTACGAGCAGTACTTC; CDR3: CSAWTSGSPYEQYF
size: few; V: TRBV30; J: TRBJ2-5; D: NA; DNA: TGTGCCTGGGGTCGTGGGGCCGACCAAGAGACCCAGTACTTC; CDR3: CAWGRGADQETQYF
size: NA; V: TRBV10-3; J: TRBJ2-3; D: TRBD2; DNA: TGTGCCATCAATTCTGTAGCGGGACCCAGCACAGATACGCAGTATTTT; CDR3: CAINSVAGPSTDTQYF
size: NA; V: TRBV10-3; J: TRBJ2-1; D: NA; DNA: TGTGCCATATCAGCGGAGAATGAGCAGTTCTTC; CDR3: CAISAENEQFF
size: NA; V: TRBV4-2; J: TRBJ1-1; D: NA; DNA: TGTGCCAGCAGCCTCGGGGTGGGTGGCACTGACGCTTTCTTT; CDR3: CASSLGVGGTDAFF
size: NA; V: TRBV29-1; J: TRBJ1-3; D: TRBD1; DNA: TGCAGCGTTCGACCCTCTTTATGGAGGGACAGAGACTCCACCATATATTTT; CDR3: CSVRPSLWRDRDSTIYF
size: few; V: TRBV7-2; J: TRBJ2-5; D: NA; DNA: TGTGCCAGCAGTCCCATTCGGGGACAAGAGACCCAGTACTTC; CDR3: CASSPIRGQETQYF
size: NA; V: TRBV19; J: TRBJ1-1; D: NA; DNA: TGTGCCAGTAGTATAGTCGGGGGCCTCATGAACACTGAAGCTTTCTTT; CDR3: CASSIVGGLMNTEAFF
size: few; V: TRBV4-3; J: TRBJ2-1; D: NA; DNA: TGCGCCAGCAGCCAGAATTCCTACAATGAGCAGTTCTTC; CDR3: CASSQNSYNEQFF
size: NA; V: TRBV20-1; J: TRBJ2-1; D: TRBD2; DNA: TGCAGTGCTAGTCTTAGCGGGAGAATGGATGAGCAGTTCTTC; CDR3: CSASLSGRMDEQFF
size: NA; V: TRBV20-1; J: TRBJ2-1; D: TRBD2; DNA: TGCAGTGCTAGAGATGTGGCTAGCGGGAGCTTCTACAATGAGCAGTTCTTC; CDR3: CSARDVASGSFYNEQFF
size: few; V: TRBV6-2/TRBV6-3; J: TRBJ1-5; D: NA; DNA: TGTGCCAGCAGTTGGGGTCATCAGCCCCAGCATTTT; CDR3: CASSWGHQPQHF
size: NA; V: TRBV20-1; J: TRBJ2-2; D: NA; DNA: TGCAGTGCTAGAGATAAGGCGACCGGGGAGCTGTTTTTT; CDR3: CSARDKATGELFF
size: NA; V: TRBV11-2; J: TRBJ2-4; D: TRBD2; DNA: TGTGCCAGCAGCCTAGGACTAGCGGGAGAGGGAGGCAAAAACATTCAGTACTTC; CDR3: CASSLGLAGEGGKNIQYF
size: NA; V: TRBV20-1; J: TRBJ2-3; D: NA; DNA: TGCAGTGCTAGACCTGGGGGGCTCACAGATACGCAGTATTTT; CDR3: CSARPGGLTDTQYF
size: NA; V: TRBV12-5; J: TRBJ2-3; D: NA; DNA: TGTGCTAGTGGTCTCGATGCTAGCACAGATACGCAGTATTTT; CDR3: CASGLDASTDTQYF
size: NA; V: TRBV30; J: TRBJ2-2; D: NA; DNA: TGTGCCTGGAAAGCGGGTTTTGGGACCGGGGAGCTGTTTTTT; CDR3: CAWKAGFGTGELFF
size: few; V: TRBV12-3/TRBV12-4; J: TRBJ1-3; D: NA; DNA: TGTGCCAGCAGGCCAGGGGATTTTGGAAGCACCATATATTTT; CDR3: CASRPGDFGSTIYF
size: few; V: TRBV28; J: TRBJ2-5; D: NA; DNA: TGTGCCAGCAGTTCAGCCGACCCCGAGGAGGAGACCCAGTACTTC; CDR3: CASSSADPEEETQYF
size: few; V: TRBV20-1; J: TRBJ2-1; D: TRBD2; DNA: TGCAGTGCGGGAACCGGGACTAGCGGGGGAAATGAGCAGTTCTTC; CDR3: CSAGTGTSGGNEQFF
size: NA; V: TRBV10-3; J: TRBJ1-2; D: NA; DNA: TGTGCCATCATTGAGTCGACTCCGGAGGAGGTCTTAAATGGCTACACCTTC; CDR3: CAIIESTPEEVLNGYTF
size: NA; V: TRBV9; J: TRBJ2-5; D: TRBD1; DNA: TGTGCCAGCAGCGCGTTGGGGGGACAGGGTAGAGAGACCCAGTACTTC; CDR3: CASSALGGQGRETQYF
size: NA; V: TRBV14; J: TRBJ2-7; D: NA; DNA: TGTGCCAGCAGCCAACATACCGGACGGGCTTACGAGCAGTACTTC; CDR3: CASSQHTGRAYEQYF
size: few; V: TRBV20-1; J: TRBJ1-4; D: NA; DNA: TGCAGTGCTAGCCTAAGTGCAGGGATGAGTGAAAAACTGTTTTTT; CDR3: CSASLSAGMSEKLFF